The subject of this entry is one TCR beta chain. Reprocessing the 5' RACE reads, TCRdb reports a single entry for every CDR3 protein and omits DNA. Reported are some 140,000 distinct CDR3 sequences; the ten largest clones contain 37%. The sample comes from a study of T cells expressing NK-cell markers. This CDR3 region has 11 residues. Germline loops: CDR1 KGHDR, CDR2 SFDVKD. The chain is built from TRBV24-1 and TRBJ2-1. Sequencing was done on a sample of blood T cells: a sorted CD56 or NKG2C T cell subset, CD4+ or CD8+ T cells, or bulk PBMC T cells (not recorded which). The sequence was collected from a woman aged 45-59 years in good health. This CDR3 is CATSDNNEQFF.